This T cell receptor (beta chain) was retrieved from a study of blood T cell repertoires in COVID-19. Clones were sequenced by immunoSEQ multiplex PCR, and TCRdb holds only the in-frame ones, with some missing. The sample includes 70,000 to 100,000 clones, 88% of them seen just once. The CDR3 spans 13 residues. V was shortened by 4 bases and J by 7 bases, with 13 bases between the two germline ends. The germline gives CDR1 SGHTA, CDR2 FQGNSA. The clonotype comes from a human donor in a cohort sampled during active COVID-19. The chain recombines TRBV7-2 with TRBJ1-2; D is unclear. Sequencing used peripheral blood. The CDR3 nucleotides read TGTGCCAGCAGCTCCCCGGGGTTGGGTGGCTACACCTTC. Translation gives CASSSPGLGGYTF. Combining the CDR3 with reference TRBV7-2 and TRBJ1-2 gives the whole variable domain GAGVSQSPSNKVTEKGKDVELRCDPISGHTALYWYRQSLGQGLEFLIYFQGNSAPDKSGLPSDRFSAERTGGSVSTLTIQRTQQEDSAVYLCASSSPGLGGYTFGSGTRLTVV.